Presented here are 16 T cell receptor beta chains from one specimen sequenced in a study of identical twins. TCRdb fed the 5' RACE reads into MiXCR, producing one record per CDR3 protein. The profile shows around 960,000 distinct CDR3 sequences, around an eighth of them singletons. These data also featured in a second study, about yellow fever vaccine responses in identical twins.

The material sequenced was PBMCs. The source of these receptors is a woman between 18 and 29 years old in good health.

This chain uses TRBV7-9 with TRBJ2-1; weak D call: TRBD1 (5 bases). The CDR3 is 12 residues long. Germline values: CDR1 SEHNR, CDR2 FQNEAQ (reference sequence). The V end lost 6 bases, the J end lost 9 bases, and 12 bases lay between the germline ends. As DNA, the CDR3 is TGTGCCAGCAGTAGGGGATTCGGTGAGCAGTTCTTC. Translation: CASSRGFGEQFF.

This clonotype was counted many times. The chain couples TRBV6-5 to TRBJ2-2; D possibly corresponds to TRBD1 (6 bases). The CDR3 has 14 residues. V gave up 2 bases and J gave up 6 bases, with 10 bases separating them. CDR1 and CDR2 (germline): MNHEY, SVGAGI. Here the CDR3 reads CASSYNRVSGELFF. In DNA form, the CDR3 reads TGTGCCAGCAGTTACAACAGGGTCTCCGGGGAGCTGTTTTTT.

Only a few counts were recorded for this clonotype. V and J are TRBV6-1 and TRBJ1-1; D not certain. The CDR3 extends over 14 amino acids. Trimming removed 2 bases at V and 8 bases at J, with 15 bases between. Germline V CDR1 and CDR2: MNHNS, SASEGT. This CDR3 reads CASSELLLGREAFF. CDR3 DNA sequence: TGTGCCAGCAGTGAATTGCTTCTCGGAAGGGAAGCTTTCTTT.

This sequence joins TRBV12-3 or TRBV12-4 and TRBJ1-2; 7 positions agree with TRBD1. V lost 3 bases to trimming and J lost 2 bases; unmatched junction nucleotides: 6. This CDR3 contains 15 residues. The CDR3 loop reads CASSFGDSYNYGYTF. DNA of the CDR3: TGTGCCAGCAGTTTCGGGGACAGCTACAACTATGGCTACACCTTC.

The chain carries TRBV5-5 and TRBJ2-5; D perhaps matches TRBD1 (6 bases). V was trimmed by 1 base and J by 4 bases, leaving 11 bases between them. The CDR3 has 14 residues. Germline CDR1 reads SGHKS; CDR2 reads YYEKEE (reference sequence). The chain's CDR3 is CASSLLVDRETQYF. The CDR3 coding sequence is TGTGCCAGCAGCTTGCTAGTGGACAGAGAGACCCAGTACTTC.

A few counts support this clonotype. This rearrangement joins TRBV5-1 to TRBJ1-6; the match to TRBD1 covers 8 bases. Trimming took 0 bases from V and 10 from J; bases not matched to a gene: 9. Germline V lookup: CDR1 SGHRS, CDR2 YFSETQ. The CDR3 runs to 16 residues. The CDR3 coding sequence is TGCGCCAGCAGCTTGGTTGGACAGGGAACATTATCACCCCTCCACTTT. Translation gives CASSLVGQGTLSPLHF.

This clonotype was observed a handful of times. The rearrangement joins TRBV11-2 to TRBJ2-1; maybe TRBD1 (5 bases). V was shortened by 4 bases and J by 2 bases, with 27 bases between the two germline ends. In germline, CDR1 is SGHAT, CDR2 FQNNGV. This CDR3 is 20 amino acids long. In DNA, the CDR3 is TGTGCCAGCAGCTCAACAGGATCACCGGTCACGACGTTAACCTACAATGAGCAGTTCTTC. This codes for CASSSTGSPVTTLTYNEQFF. The variable domain in full, completed from reference TRBV11-2 and TRBJ2-1, reads EAGVAQSPRYKIIEKRQSVAFWCNPISGHATLYWYQQILGQGPKLLIQFQNNGVVDDSQLPKDRFSAERLKGVDSTLKIQPAKLEDSAVYLCASSSTGSPVTTLTYNEQFFGPGTRLTVL.

This chain connects TRBV11-3 to TRBJ2-7; a weak D match, TRBD2 (5 bases). With 0 bases removed from V and 8 bases from J, the gap between germline ends came to 11 bases. The CDR3 runs 13 residues. Germline lookup yields CDR1 SGHNT and CDR2 YENEEA. The CDR3 loop is CASSLEDGEKQYF. DNA for the CDR3: TGTGCCAGCAGCTTAGAAGACGGGGAAAAGCAGTACTTC.

This clonotype was seen more than once but under ten times. This chain links TRBV12-3 or TRBV12-4 with TRBJ2-5; the match to TRBD2 covers 14 bases. Trimming cost V 7 bases and J 4 bases; bases outside gene matches: 8. The CDR3 is 16 amino acids. CDR3 DNA sequence: TGTGCCAGCACCCTGGGACTAGCGGGAGTAGGAGAGACCCAGTACTTC. Protein product: CASTLGLAGVGETQYF.

The chain has TRBV12-3 or TRBV12-4 and TRBJ1-2, with D unclear. Between the trimmed V and J ends, which lost 3 bases and 4 bases, there was a span of 3 bases. The length of the CDR3 is 11 residues. In DNA form, the CDR3 reads TGTGCCAGCAGTTTCGCCTATGGCTACACCTTC. It codes for CASSFAYGYTF.

The J gene is TRBJ1-2, the V gene TRBV7-8; 10 bases agree with TRBD1. The germline V gene encodes CDR1 SGHVS and CDR2 FQNEAQ. This CDR3 spans 18 amino acids. The ends lost 0 bases at V and 3 bases at J; junction bases unmatched: 10. This chain's CDR3 is CASSLAIRDRGSDYGYTF. CDR3 nucleotide sequence: TGTGCCAGCAGCTTAGCAATCCGGGACAGGGGTTCGGACTATGGCTACACCTTC. Using reference TRBV7-8 and TRBJ1-2 for the parts outside the CDR3, the full variable domain is GAGVSQSPRYKVAKRGQDVALRCDPISGHVSLFWYQQALGQGPEFLTYFQNEAQLDKSGLPSDRFFAERPEGSVSTLKIQRTQQEDSAVYLCASSLAIRDRGSDYGYTFGSGTRLTVV.

This clonotype has a handful of counts. The chain employs TRBV5-1 and TRBJ1-2; 7 bases map to TRBD1. V gave up 4 bases and J gave up 4 bases; unmatched junction bases: 4. CDR1 and CDR2 from the germline V gene are SGHRS and YFSETQ. The CDR3 totals 13 residues. CDR3 loop: CASSKGQIYGYTF. CDR3 bases: TGCGCCAGCAGCAAGGGACAGATCTATGGCTACACCTTC.

The chain joins TRBV7-3 to TRBJ2-2; 9 nucleotides align to TRBD1. The length of the CDR3 is 15 residues. Trimming took 2 bases from V and 3 from J; bases not matched to a gene: 1. Germline values: CDR1 SGHTA, CDR2 FQGTGA. CDR3 loop: CASSLWDRDTGELFF. CDR3 sequence (DNA): TGTGCCAGCAGCTTATGGGACAGGGACACCGGGGAGCTGTTTTTT.

This clonotype has more than one count but fewer than ten. The V gene is TRBV20-1, the J gene TRBJ1-5, with 8 bases lining up with TRBD1. With 4 bases clipped from V and 5 bases from J, the junction kept 7 bases outside the gene matches. This CDR3 comprises 14 residues. Germline lookup yields CDR1 DFQATT and CDR2 SNEGSKA (reference sequence). CDR3 nucleotide sequence: TGCAGTGCTACAACCCAACAGGGGGATCAGCCCCAGCATTTT. It specifies CSATTQQGDQPQHF.

This clonotype was picked up a small number of times. The chain is built from TRBV6-1 and TRBJ2-7; D is uncertain. V was shortened by 0 bases and J by 6 bases, with 6 bases between the two germline ends. There are 12 residues in the CDR3. Germline V gene sequence: CDR1 MNHNS, CDR2 SASEGT. The CDR3: CASSEASVEQYV. DNA of the CDR3: TGTGCCAGCAGTGAAGCGTCTGTCGAGCAGTACGTC.

The chain joins TRBV29-1 to TRBJ2-1, with 9 bases identical to TRBD2. The CDR3 consists of 19 residues. Looked up from germline, CDR1 is SQVTM and CDR2 is ANQGSEA. J gave up 2 bases and V 0 bases, and 14 bases lay outside the gene matches. CDR3 nucleotide sequence: TGCAGCGTTGAAGATAGGGGCACCCGCGGGACTAGCACCTACAATGAGCAGTTCTTC. It translates to CSVEDRGTRGTSTYNEQFF.